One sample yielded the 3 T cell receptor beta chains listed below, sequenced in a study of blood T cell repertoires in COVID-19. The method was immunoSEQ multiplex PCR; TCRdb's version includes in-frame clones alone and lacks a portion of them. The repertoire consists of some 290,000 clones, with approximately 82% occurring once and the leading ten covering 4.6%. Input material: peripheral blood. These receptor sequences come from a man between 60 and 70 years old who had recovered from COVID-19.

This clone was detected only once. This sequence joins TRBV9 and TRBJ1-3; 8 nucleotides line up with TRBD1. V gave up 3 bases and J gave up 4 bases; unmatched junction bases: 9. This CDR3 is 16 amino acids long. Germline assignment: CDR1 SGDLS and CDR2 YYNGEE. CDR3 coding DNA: TGTGCCAGCAGCGCCGGACAGGGAAAGACGGGAAACACCATATATTTT. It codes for CASSAGQGKTGNTIYF. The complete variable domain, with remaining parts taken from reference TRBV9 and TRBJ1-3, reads DSGVTQTPKHLITATGQRVTLRCSPRSGDLSVYWYQQSLDQGLQFLIQYYNGEERAKGNILERFSAQQFPDLHSELNLSSLELGDSALYFCASSAGQGKTGNTIYFGEGSWLTVV.

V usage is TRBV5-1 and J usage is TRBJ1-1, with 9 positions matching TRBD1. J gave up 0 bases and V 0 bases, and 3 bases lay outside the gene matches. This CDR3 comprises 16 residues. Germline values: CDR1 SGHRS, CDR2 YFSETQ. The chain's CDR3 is CASSLVGTGLNTEAFF. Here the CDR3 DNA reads TGCGCCAGCAGCTTGGTAGGGACAGGGTTGAACACTGAAGCTTTCTTT.

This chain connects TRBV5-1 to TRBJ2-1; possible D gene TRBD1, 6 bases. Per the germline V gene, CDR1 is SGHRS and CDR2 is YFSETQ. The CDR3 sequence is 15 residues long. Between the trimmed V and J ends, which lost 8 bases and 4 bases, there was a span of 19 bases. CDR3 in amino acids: CASNHAGATYNEQFF. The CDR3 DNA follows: TGCGCCAGTAACCATGCAGGGGCCACGTACAATGAGCAGTTCTTC.